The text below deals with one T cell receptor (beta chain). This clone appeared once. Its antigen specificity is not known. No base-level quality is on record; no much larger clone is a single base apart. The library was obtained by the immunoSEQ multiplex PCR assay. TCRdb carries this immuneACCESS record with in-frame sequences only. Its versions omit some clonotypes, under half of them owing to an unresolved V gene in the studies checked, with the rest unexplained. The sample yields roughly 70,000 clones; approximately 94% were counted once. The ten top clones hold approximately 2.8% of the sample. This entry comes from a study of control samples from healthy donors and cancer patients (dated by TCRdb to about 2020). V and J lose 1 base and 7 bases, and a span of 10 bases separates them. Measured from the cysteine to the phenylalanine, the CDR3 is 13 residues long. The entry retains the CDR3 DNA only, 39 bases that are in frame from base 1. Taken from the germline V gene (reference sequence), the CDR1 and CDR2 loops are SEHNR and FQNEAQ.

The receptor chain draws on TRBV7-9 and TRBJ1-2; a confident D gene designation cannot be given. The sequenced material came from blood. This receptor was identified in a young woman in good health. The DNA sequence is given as TGTGCCAGCAGCTTAGGGGGTTATTCTGGCTACACCTTC. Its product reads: CASSLGGYSGYTF.